The entry below gives a single T cell receptor (beta chain) sequence along with its context. The data stem from a study of patients and donors after allogeneic stem cell transplantation. This CDR3 spans 14 amino acids. Germline assignment: CDR1 MNHEY and CDR2 SVGEGT. V was trimmed by 6 bases and J by 4 bases, leaving 13 bases between them. TCRdb recomputed calls from the RT-PCR reads with MiXCR, one row per CDR3 protein. There are 200,000 to 250,000 distinct CDR3 sequences in the sample; roughly an eighth occur only once, and approximately 10% lies in the top ten. Sequences were obtained from blood, either unsorted or a sorted T cell fraction (not recorded which). The origin of this receptor is a human donor who was either an allogeneic HSCT recipient or a stem cell or donor lymphocyte infusion donor (not recorded which). It is not recorded whose cells these are; they may come from a transplant donor. The V gene is TRBV6-2 or TRBV6-3, the J gene TRBJ2-1, with D possibly being TRBD1 or TRBD2 (5 bases each). The CDR3 region is CASSRDGPYNEQFF. The CDR3 DNA follows: TGTGCCAGCAGCCGGGACGGGCCTTACAATGAGCAGTTCTTC.